This T cell receptor beta chain was documented in a study of long-term antiretroviral therapy in people with HIV (dated 2022 in TCRdb). Notes on the research overall: The earliest samples were collected about a decade before the 2015 WHO recommendation for immediate ART, when ART was typically delayed until CD4 counts fell. About 40% of the 30 participants with HIV were female. A total of 192 cryopreserved PBMC samples came from 30 or so adults with confirmed HIV infection and were collected serially over a mean of approximately 6 years (range 1-12). A retrospective serial study tested whether ART initiation and durable HIV suppression were associated with changes in peripheral blood TRB repertoire composition and diversity. Test extractions of a monoclonal T-cell line alongside a few dozen polyclonal samples showed no cross-contamination during QIAcube processing.

Sequencing of the TRB variable region was done with the immunoSEQ hsTCRB v3.0 assay at survey level resolution. A depth of about 40,000-50,000 T-cell genomes per sample was targeted for TRB sequencing. Pooled TRB libraries were sequenced on an Illumina MiSeq with a v3 150-cycle kit. In the original analysis: Repertoire analysis was run in R within a reproducible Nextflow workflow that covered QC, data transformation and analysis. LymphoSeq2, an R package for exploring AIRR-Seq data, was used to implement custom analyses. After excluding a few samples that yielded fewer than 5000 total TRB sequences, roughly 190 HIV repertoires remained for analysis. Among the 170 to 200 retained HIV repertoires, 59 were collected before ART initiation and roughly 130 after ART initiation. Repertoires were downsampled to 5000 TRB nucleotide sequences, and summary statistics were averaged over 100 downsampling iterations. The analysis kept only TRB sequences whose CDR3 regions were at least seven amino acids long. Diversity was assessed using a clonality score derived from Shannon entropy and using the Gini coefficient. In the repertoire networks, any two of the top 5000 CDR3 amino acid sequences were connected whenever the two sequences differed by an edit distance of one. For TRB CDR3 amino acid sequences, antigen specificity groups and MHC restriction were predicted with GLIPH2. To flag known associations with CMV, EBV, HIV or tissue antigens, CDR3 amino acid sequences were compared against VDJdb and McPAS-TCR. Pre-ART, post-ART and control groups were compared with Wilcoxon signed-rank tests and Holm-Bonferroni correction. As stored in TCRdb, this immuneACCESS dataset retains in-frame rearrangements with V and J assigned. A fraction of the clones does not appear; measured against another copy, unresolved V genes explain less than half of the discrepancy, and the remainder lacks a known reason. The V and J calls and clone size come from that table; D and trimming were worked out from the DNA. A total of over 15,000 clones appear in this sample, approximately 90% of them only once. Clones ranked in the top ten supply 10% to 15% of the sample.

In the case of this clone: The antigen this receptor binds is unknown. No base quality information exists; no much larger clone differs at one position.

Participants were included only if at least one PBMC sample before ART initiation and at least two post-ART samples were available. Every participant with HIV received treatment in the United States of America. Before DNA extraction, cryopreserved samples of about 1-10 million PBMC were thawed and washed. At the time of the earliest PBMC sample, participants with HIV were aged between about 20 and 54 years. PBMC samples from each participant spanned 1-4 timepoints before ART initiation and 2-8 timepoints after ART initiation, with a median of 7 samples. Serial HIV viral load, CD4+ T-cell count, ART history and demographic data were obtained for every participant. Genomic DNA was extracted from unsorted PBMC with a Qiagen kit on a QIAcube, with processing performed in batches of 12 samples. The germline V gene specifies LGHNA as CDR1 and YNFKEQ as CDR2. The V end loses 3 bases and the J end loses 1 base, and a stretch of 16 bases separates them. Counted from cysteine to phenylalanine, this CDR3 has 17 amino acids. This entry keeps only the CDR3 DNA: 51 bases, framed from base 1.

Paper-wide results and their limitations: Inferences about post-ART repertoire changes were limited because no data were available on ART adherence, viral resistance or therapy changes. Expanded TRB clones identified before ART initiation dominated the repertoire at all time points, although this dominance fluctuated and declined in many PLHIV after ART. Because pre-ART samples had limited cell numbers, profiling was done on unsorted PBMC rather than on sorted CD4+ and CD8+ T cells. Starting ART was linked to a significant rise in TRB diversity, yet even after long-term ART the diversity remained significantly lower than in transplant donor controls. Compared with controls, HIV repertoires had narrower CDR3 length ranges, and the network structure pointed to an antigen-experienced repertoire that shifted only slightly toward naive after ART. Limited PBMC availability meant only the TCR beta chain was sequenced, without alpha chain pairing. Samples dated from about 2003 to 2018, and the ART regimens used may be less effective than current ones.

The origin of this receptor is a woman in her thirties or forties with HIV. The material was unsorted PBMCs, obtained 0.6 years after starting antiretroviral therapy. This chain is built from TRBV4-2 and TRBJ1-5; no D gene can be assigned with confidence. The nucleotides are TGTGCCAGCAGCCAGGCGGAGGGAAGGTCCAGCAATCAGCCCCAGCATTTT. This sequence encodes CASSQAEGRSSNQPQHF.